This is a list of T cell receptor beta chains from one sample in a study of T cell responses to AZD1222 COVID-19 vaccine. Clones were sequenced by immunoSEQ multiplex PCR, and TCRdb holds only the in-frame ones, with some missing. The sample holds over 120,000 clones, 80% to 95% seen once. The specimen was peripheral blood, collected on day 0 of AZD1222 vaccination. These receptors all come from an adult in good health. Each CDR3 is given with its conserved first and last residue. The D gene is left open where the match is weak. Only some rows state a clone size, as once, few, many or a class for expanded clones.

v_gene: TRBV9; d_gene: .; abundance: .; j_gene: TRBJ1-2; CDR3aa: CASSADPTRSSNYGYTF; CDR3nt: TGTGCCAGCAGCGCCGACCCGACCCGGTCTTCTAACTATGGCTACACCTTC
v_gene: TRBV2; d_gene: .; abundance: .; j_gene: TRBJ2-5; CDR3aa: CASSAGGQGLNTQYF; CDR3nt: TGTGCCAGCAGTGCCGGGGGTCAGGGATTAAATACCCAGTACTTC
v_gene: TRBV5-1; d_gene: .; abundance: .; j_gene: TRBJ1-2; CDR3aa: CASSGTQGFLGYTF; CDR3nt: TGCGCCAGCAGCGGAACCCAGGGGTTTCTTGGCTACACCTTC
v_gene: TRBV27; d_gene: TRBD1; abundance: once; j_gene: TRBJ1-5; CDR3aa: CASSSGQVGNQPQHF; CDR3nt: TGTGCCAGCAGTTCGGGACAGGTCGGCAATCAGCCCCAGCATTTT
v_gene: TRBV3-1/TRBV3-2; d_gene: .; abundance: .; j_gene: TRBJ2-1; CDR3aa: CASSPSGGASSYNEQFF; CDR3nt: TGTGCCAGCAGCCCCTCGGGCGGGGCCAGCTCCTACAATGAGCAGTTCTTC
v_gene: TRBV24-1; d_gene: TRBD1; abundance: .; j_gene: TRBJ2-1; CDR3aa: CATSDPGTGGRNEQFF; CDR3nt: TGTGCCACCAGTGACCCAGGGACAGGGGGGCGCAATGAGCAGTTCTTC
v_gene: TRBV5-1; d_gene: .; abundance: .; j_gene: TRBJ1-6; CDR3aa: CASSLGRIESPLHF; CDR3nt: TGCGCCAGCAGCTTGGGCAGGATAGAATCACCCCTCCACTTT
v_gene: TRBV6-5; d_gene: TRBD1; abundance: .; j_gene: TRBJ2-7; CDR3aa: CASSRTGESEQYF; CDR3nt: TGTGCCAGCAGCCGGACAGGGGAAAGCGAGCAGTACTTC
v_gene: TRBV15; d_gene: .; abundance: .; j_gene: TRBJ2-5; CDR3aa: CATSRGGAPGTETQYF; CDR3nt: TGTGCCACCAGCAGAGGGGGGGCCCCAGGGACGGAGACCCAGTACTTC
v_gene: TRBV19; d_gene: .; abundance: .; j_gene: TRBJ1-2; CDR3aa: CASSLGTSIDRYTF; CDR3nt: TGTGCCAGTAGTCTCGGGACGTCAATTGATCGCTACACCTTC
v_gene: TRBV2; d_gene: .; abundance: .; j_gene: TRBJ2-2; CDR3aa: CASSEALGGTGELFF; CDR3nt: TGTGCCAGCAGTGAAGCGCTTGGGGGCACCGGGGAGCTGTTTTTT
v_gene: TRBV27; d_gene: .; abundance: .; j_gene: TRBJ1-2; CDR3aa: CASSLQTDGLYGYTF; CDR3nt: TGTGCCAGCAGTTTGCAAACCGACGGGCTCTATGGCTACACCTTC
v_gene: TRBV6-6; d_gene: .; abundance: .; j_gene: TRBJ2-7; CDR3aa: CASSFYPEQQYF; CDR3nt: TGTGCCAGCAGTTTCTACCCCGAACAGCAGTACTTC
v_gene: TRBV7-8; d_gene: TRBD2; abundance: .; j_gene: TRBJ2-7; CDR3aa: CASSPSTPVAGGPEQYF; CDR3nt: TGTGCCAGCAGCCCCTCCACACCGGTAGCGGGAGGGCCCGAGCAGTACTTC